Each of the 25 T cell receptor beta chains below was sequenced from the same sample in a study of cytomegalovirus exposure and HLA in healthy donors. PCR was performed using 60 Vbeta and 13 Jbeta primers. Only in-frame clones appear in the TCRdb table, and some are missing; sequencing was by immunoSEQ multiplex PCR. Here the sample spans around 97,000 clones, approximately 9% being singletons. Source material: PBMCs. Receptors were obtained from a man in his fifties in good health and CMV-seropositive.

This clone has more than one count but fewer than ten. The chain employs TRBV18 and TRBJ1-3; 8 bases match TRBD1. The CDR3 is made up of 16 amino acids. Germline V gene data show CDR1 as KGHSH and CDR2 as LQKENI. With V trimmed by 3 bases and J by 4 bases, 8 bases remained unmatched. The CDR3 loop is CASSPTLRTGGNTIYF. CDR3 in DNA: TGTGCCAGCTCACCCACCCTTCGGACAGGGGGAAACACCATATATTTT.

Only a few counts were recorded for this clone. The chain links TRBV2 to TRBJ2-1, with TRBD1 matching over 10 bases. The V and J ends lost 7 bases and 5 bases, in that order; junction bases with no gene match: 5. This CDR3 is 14 amino acids long. Germline-derived CDR1 and CDR2 are SNHLY and FYNNEI. In DNA form, the CDR3 reads TGTGCCAGCACAGGACAGGGGGATAACAATGAGCAGTTCTTC. Translating gives CASTGQGDNNEQFF.

CDR3 amino acids: CAIEAASGSVPDTQYF. DNA for the CDR3: TGTGCCATCGAAGCGGCTAGCGGGAGTGTGCCAGATACGCAGTATTTT. The chain has TRBV10-3 and TRBJ2-3; 10 bases line up with TRBD2. V shed 8 bases and J 4 bases; nucleotides not matched to a gene: 12. The CDR3 length is 16 residues. CDR1 and CDR2 (germline): ENHRY, SYGVKD.

Only a few counts were recorded for this clone. The V call is TRBV30, the J call TRBJ2-1; possibly TRBD2 for D (6 bases). Germline CDR1 and CDR2: GTSNPN and SVGIG (reference sequence). The CDR3 totals 12 residues. V gave up 8 bases and J gave up 4 bases, with 12 bases separating them. CDR3 bases: TGTGCCAGACTTAGCGGTTACAATGAGCAGTTCTTC. Protein product: CARLSGYNEQFF. The full variable domain, its missing parts supplied by reference TRBV30 and TRBJ2-1, is SQTIHQWPATLVQPVGSPLSLECTVEGTSNPNLYWYRQAAGRGLQLLFYSVGIGQISSEVPQNLSASRPQDRQFILSSKKLLLSDSGFYLCARLSGYNEQFFGPGTRLTVL.

A word on this clone: The final CDR3 position lacks the conserved phenylalanine or tryptophan, pointing to a likely read error. No DNA is shown, since the ends of the CDR3 on it are uncertain; the CDR3 is the one TCRdb lists. The rearrangement links TRBV6-6 to TRBJ1-5; TRBD1 is the table's D call and was not checked against the DNA. Termini included, the CDR3 measures 15 amino acids. The V gene's germline CDR1 is MNHNY and CDR2 SVGAGI (reference sequence). CDR3 loop: CASSLDSDSNQPKHL.

This clone was observed a handful of times. The rearrangement uses TRBV10-3 and TRBJ2-5; a possible D gene is TRBD2 (6 bases). CDR3 size: 15 residues. The germline V and J ends were trimmed by 4 bases and 5 bases, with 17 bases remaining between them. Per the germline V gene, CDR1 is ENHRY and CDR2 is SYGVKD. CDR3 coding DNA: TGTGCCATCAGTGTCAGACTAGTGTCGTCGGAGACCCAGTACTTC. Translation gives CAISVRLVSSETQYF.

This clone was counted between two and nine times. The chain recombines TRBV2 with TRBJ2-1, with 15 bases identical to TRBD2. The CDR3 runs to 19 residues. After removal of 6 bases from V and 0 bases from J, the junction contained 9 bases not matched to a gene. Germline V gene lookup returns CDR1 SNHLY and CDR2 FYNNEI. The CDR3 region has the DNA TGTGCCAGCAGCGGGAGGACTAGCGGGAGGGCGAGCTCCTACAATGAGCAGTTCTTC. Protein: CASSGRTSGRASSYNEQFF.

About this clone: This sample includes further DNA sequences coding for the same CDR3. The V and J genes are TRBV5-1 and TRBJ2-1; 7 bases align to TRBD2. Trimming cost V 0 bases and J 1 base; bases outside gene matches: 4. In germline, CDR1 is SGHRS, CDR2 YFSETQ. The CDR3 totals 16 residues. The chain's CDR3 is CASSLGGSGSYNEQFF. DNA for the CDR3: TGCGCCAGCAGCTTGGGGGGTAGCGGGTCCTACAATGAGCAGTTCTTC. The whole variable domain, filled in from reference TRBV5-1 and TRBJ2-1, reads KAGVTQTPRYLIKTRGQQVTLSCSPISGHRSVSWYQQTPGQGLQFLFEYFSETQRNKGNFPGRFSGRQFSNSRSEMNVSTLELGDSALYLCASSLGGSGSYNEQFFGPGTRLTVL.

This chain connects TRBV28 to TRBJ2-5; TRBD2 is a possible D gene (6 bases). Germline lookup yields CDR1 MDHEN and CDR2 SYDVKM. Trimming removed 2 bases from V and 5 bases from J, with 12 bases in between. The CDR3 is 14 amino acids. The CDR3 loop is CASSLGGIRETQYF. The CDR3 DNA sequence: TGTGCCAGCAGTTTAGGGGGGATTAGGGAGACCCAGTACTTC.

This clone occurred a few times. This CDR3 reads CASSLGGTDEAFF. Written as DNA, the CDR3 is TGTGCCAGCAGCTTAGGAGGGACAGATGAAGCTTTCTTT. This rearrangement joins TRBV13 to TRBJ1-1; 7 bases are a match to TRBD1. Trimming at V came to 0 bases and at J to 7 bases, leaving 2 bases not matched to a gene. Germline loops: CDR1 PRHDT, CDR2 FYEKMQ (reference sequence). There are 13 residues in the CDR3.

The sample holds a few counts of this clone. The V gene is TRBV7-8, the J gene TRBJ2-7, with 7 positions matching TRBD1. V was clipped by 3 bases and J by 2 bases; unmatched bases: 7. The CDR3 consists of 15 residues. Germline V gives CDR1 SGHVS, CDR2 FQNEAQ. The CDR3 DNA follows: TGTGCCAGCAGCTTGGACCGGGACAGAACCTACGAGCAGTACTTC. This encodes CASSLDRDRTYEQYF.

The gene calls are TRBV5-4 and TRBJ1-1, with 7 positions matching TRBD1. The CDR3 loop spans 13 amino acids. Germline loops: CDR1 SGHNT, CDR2 YYREEE (reference sequence). V lost 5 bases and J lost 3; bases outside the gene matches: 4. This CDR3 reads CASRGGQDTEAFF. The CDR3 bases are TGTGCCAGCAGGGGCGGACAGGACACTGAAGCTTTCTTT.

On this clone itself: Germline is not matched at one junction end, which may reflect a read error. This rearrangement joins TRBV29-1 to TRBJ2-7; 13 positions agree with TRBD2. CDR3 length: 14 amino acids. Germline V gives CDR1 SQVTM, CDR2 ANQGSEA. The CDR3 spells CSVAGLAGNYAQYF. In DNA form, the CDR3 reads TGCAGCGTGGCGGGACTAGCGGGAAATTACGCGCAGTACTTC.

The rearrangement uses TRBV7-2 and TRBJ1-2; 7 bases match TRBD1. Trimming cost V 1 base and J 4 bases; bases outside gene matches: 9. Germline CDR1 SGHTA, CDR2 FQGNSA. The CDR3 has 16 residues. In DNA, the CDR3 is TGTGCCAGCAGCTTAGGCCGGAACAGGGGAGCCTATGGCTACACCTTC. Amino acids: CASSLGRNRGAYGYTF.

This clone occurred a few times. This chain uses TRBV6-1 with TRBJ2-7, with 11 bases matching TRBD1. The CDR3 length is 14 residues. Losses at the gene ends were 6 bases for V and 5 bases for J; bases not matched to a gene: 6. Germline V gene lookup returns CDR1 MNHNS and CDR2 SASEGT. The CDR3 region is CASRVRTGGDEQYF. The DNA for the CDR3 is TGTGCCAGCAGAGTCAGGACAGGGGGCGACGAGCAGTACTTC.

The V and J genes are TRBV9 and TRBJ1-3; TRBD1 is a possible D gene (5 bases). V lost 0 bases and J 0 bases, leaving 10 bases between the germline ends. The CDR3 totals 16 residues. CDR1 SGDLS and CDR2 YYNGEE come from the germline V gene. The CDR3 nucleotides are TGTGCCAGCAGCGTAGAAACAGGCTACTCTGGAAACACCATATATTTT. It specifies CASSVETGYSGNTIYF.

The DNA of the CDR3 is TGTGCCAGCAGCTTAAGGGGGGGCCAGGGCATTCCCCTAGCCAAAAACATTCAGTACTTC. It translates to CASSLRGGQGIPLAKNIQYF. The chain employs TRBV7-3 and TRBJ2-4; D might be TRBD2 (7 bases). V lost 1 base and J 0 bases, leaving 22 bases between the germline ends. The CDR3 is made up of 20 amino acids. From germline, CDR1 is SGHTA and CDR2 FQGTGA.

This clone appeared a few times. The chain recombines TRBV2 with TRBJ2-1; 14 bases fit TRBD2. Trimming cost V 7 bases and J 4 bases; bases outside gene matches: 6. From germline, CDR1 is SNHLY and CDR2 FYNNEI. The CDR3 is 16 amino acids. The CDR3 DNA sequence: TGTGCCAGCACCGGGACTAGCGGGAGAAGATACAATGAGCAGTTCTTC. This encodes CASTGTSGRRYNEQFF.

The sample holds a few counts of this clone. The rearrangement links TRBV28 to TRBJ2-1, with 7 bases matching TRBD1. Trimming cost V 3 bases and J 14 bases; bases outside gene matches: 7. The CDR3 is made up of 12 amino acids. Germline-derived CDR1 and CDR2 are MDHEN and SYDVKM. The CDR3 DNA reads as TGTGCCAGCAGTTTTATTTGGGACAGCAAGTTCTTC. Its protein product is CASSFIWDSKFF.

The J gene is TRBJ2-1, the V gene TRBV7-2; the D is unclear. Trimming removed 3 bases from V and 6 bases from J, with 12 bases in between. The germline gives CDR1 SGHTA, CDR2 FQGNSA. The CDR3 sequence is 14 residues long. This chain's CDR3 is CASSLDQVLNEQFF. The CDR3 DNA follows: TGTGCCAGCAGCTTGGATCAGGTTCTCAATGAGCAGTTCTTC.

This clone has only a few counts. The rearrangement uses TRBV28 and TRBJ2-7, with TRBD1 matching 7 bases. Unmatched junction bases numbered 4, after V lost 6 bases and J lost 2 bases. Germline V gene lookup returns CDR1 MDHEN and CDR2 SYDVKM. The CDR3 length is 13 residues. In nucleotides, the CDR3 is TGTGCCAGCAGCGTGACAGGGCCCTACGAGCAGTACTTC. It is translated as CASSVTGPYEQYF.

This clone was picked up a small number of times. The chain couples TRBV25-1 to TRBJ1-2, with D perhaps TRBD1 (5 bases). Trimming shortened V by 3 bases and J by 4 bases, and 15 bases separated the two germline ends. The CDR3 extends over 15 amino acids. CDR1 is MGHDK and CDR2 is SYGVNS in the germline V gene. Written as DNA, the CDR3 is TGTGCCAGCAGTGAGAGGGGAAGCGGGGCCTATGGCTACACCTTC. Its protein is CASSERGSGAYGYTF.

This clone was observed a handful of times. V is TRBV10-3 and J is TRBJ1-2; TRBD1 is a possible D gene (6 bases). Germline loops: CDR1 ENHRY, CDR2 SYGVKD. The CDR3 has 12 amino acids. V gave up 10 bases and J gave up 2 bases, with 11 bases separating them. CDR3 region: CATGEGNYGYTF. The CDR3 DNA follows: TGTGCCACAGGGGAGGGGAACTATGGCTACACCTTC.

The gene calls are TRBV28 and TRBJ2-7; 7 nucleotides align to TRBD2. J was trimmed by 6 bases and V by 2 bases; bases with no gene match: 16. The germline V gene has CDR1 MDHEN and CDR2 SYDVKM. The CDR3 is 17 amino acids. The CDR3 protein is CASSLPLLRPAGVEQYF. CDR3 bases: TGTGCCAGCAGTTTACCCCTATTGAGGCCCGCGGGGGTCGAGCAGTACTTC.

The rearrangement uses TRBV2 and TRBJ2-1; 12 bases are a match to TRBD2. The CDR3 is 15 residues long. With V trimmed by 6 bases and J by 4 bases, 4 bases remained unmatched. From germline, CDR1 is SNHLY and CDR2 FYNNEI. This chain's CDR3 is CASRRLAGEYNEQFF. For the CDR3, the DNA is TGTGCCAGCAGGAGACTAGCGGGAGAGTACAATGAGCAGTTCTTC.